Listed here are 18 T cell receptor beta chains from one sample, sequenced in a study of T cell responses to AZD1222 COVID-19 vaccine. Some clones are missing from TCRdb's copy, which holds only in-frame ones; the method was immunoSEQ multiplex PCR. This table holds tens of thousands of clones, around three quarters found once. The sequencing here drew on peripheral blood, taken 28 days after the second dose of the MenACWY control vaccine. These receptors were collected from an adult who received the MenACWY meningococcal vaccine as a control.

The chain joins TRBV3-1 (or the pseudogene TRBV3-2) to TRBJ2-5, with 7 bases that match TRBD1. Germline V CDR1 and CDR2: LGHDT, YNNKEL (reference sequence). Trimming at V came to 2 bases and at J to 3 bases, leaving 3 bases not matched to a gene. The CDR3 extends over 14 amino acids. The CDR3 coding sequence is TGTGCCAGCAGCCAACCAACAGGGGAAGAGACCCAGTACTTC. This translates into CASSQPTGEETQYF.

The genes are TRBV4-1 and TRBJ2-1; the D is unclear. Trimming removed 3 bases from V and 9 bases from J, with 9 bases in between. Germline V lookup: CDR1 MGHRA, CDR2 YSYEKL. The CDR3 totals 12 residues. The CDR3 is CASSHVWGEQFF. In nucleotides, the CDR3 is TGCGCCAGCAGCCACGTCTGGGGTGAGCAGTTCTTC.

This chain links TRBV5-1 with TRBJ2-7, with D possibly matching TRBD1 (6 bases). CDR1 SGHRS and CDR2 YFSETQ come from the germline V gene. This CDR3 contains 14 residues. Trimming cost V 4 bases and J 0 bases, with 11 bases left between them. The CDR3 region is CASSRTGNSYEQYF. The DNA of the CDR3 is TGCGCCAGCAGCCGTACAGGGAACTCCTACGAGCAGTACTTC.

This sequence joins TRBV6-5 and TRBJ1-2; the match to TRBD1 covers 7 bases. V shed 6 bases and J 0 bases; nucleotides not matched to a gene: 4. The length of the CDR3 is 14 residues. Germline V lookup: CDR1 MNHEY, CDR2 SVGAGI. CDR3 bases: TGTGCCAGCAGCCCAGGGGGATCTAACTATGGCTACACCTTC. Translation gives CASSPGGSNYGYTF.

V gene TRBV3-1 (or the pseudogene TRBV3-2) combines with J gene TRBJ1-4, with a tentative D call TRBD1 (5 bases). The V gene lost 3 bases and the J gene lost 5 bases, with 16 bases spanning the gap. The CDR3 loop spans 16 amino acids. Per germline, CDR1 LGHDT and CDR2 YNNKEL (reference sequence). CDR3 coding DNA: TGTGCCAGCAGCCAGGGACGATATGGGTTAAATGAAAAACTGTTTTTT. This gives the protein CASSQGRYGLNEKLFF.

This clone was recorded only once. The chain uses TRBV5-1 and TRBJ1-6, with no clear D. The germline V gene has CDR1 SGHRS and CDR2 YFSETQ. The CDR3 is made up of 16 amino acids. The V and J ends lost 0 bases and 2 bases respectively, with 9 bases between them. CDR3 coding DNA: TGCGCCAGCAGCTTGGTAGGAACAGCCTATAATTCACCCCTCCACTTT. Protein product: CASSLVGTAYNSPLHF.

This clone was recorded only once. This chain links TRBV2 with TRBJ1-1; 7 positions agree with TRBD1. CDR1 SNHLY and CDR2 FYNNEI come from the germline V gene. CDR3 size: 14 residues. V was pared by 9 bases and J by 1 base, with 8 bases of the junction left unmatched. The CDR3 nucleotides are TGTGCCAGTAGACGTAGGACAGGGAACACTGAAGCTTTCTTT. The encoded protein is CASRRRTGNTEAFF.

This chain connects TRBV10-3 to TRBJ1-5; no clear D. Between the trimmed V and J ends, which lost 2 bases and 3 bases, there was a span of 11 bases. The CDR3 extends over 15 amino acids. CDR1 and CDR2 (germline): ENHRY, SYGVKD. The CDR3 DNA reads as TGTGCCATCAGTGAGCGGGCCAGTTTCAATCAGCCCCAGCATTTT. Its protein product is CAISERASFNQPQHF.

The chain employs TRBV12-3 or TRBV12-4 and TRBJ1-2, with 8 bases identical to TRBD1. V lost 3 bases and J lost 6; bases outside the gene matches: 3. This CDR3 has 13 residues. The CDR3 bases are TGTGCCAGCAGTTTGCAGGGGGCGGATGGCTACACCTTC. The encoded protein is CASSLQGADGYTF.

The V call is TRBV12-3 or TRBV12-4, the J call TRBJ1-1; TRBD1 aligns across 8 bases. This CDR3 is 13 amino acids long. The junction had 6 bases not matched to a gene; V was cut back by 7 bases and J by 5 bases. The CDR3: CASTRTGLTEAFF. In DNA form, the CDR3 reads TGTGCCAGCACCCGGACAGGGTTGACTGAAGCTTTCTTT.

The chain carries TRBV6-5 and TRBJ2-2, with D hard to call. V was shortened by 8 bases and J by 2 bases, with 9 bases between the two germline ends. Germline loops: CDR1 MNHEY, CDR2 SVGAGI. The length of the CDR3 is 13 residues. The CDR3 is CASLRDNTGELFF. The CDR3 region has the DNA TGTGCCAGCCTACGTGATAACACCGGGGAGCTGTTTTTT.

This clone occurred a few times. The CDR3 loop is CAISSSSEAFF. The DNA for the CDR3 is TGTGCCATCAGTTCTTCATCTGAAGCTTTCTTT. The genes are TRBV10-3 and TRBJ1-1; D not certain. Germline V CDR1 and CDR2: ENHRY, SYGVKD. V was clipped by 5 bases and J by 6 bases, with 7 bases between them. The CDR3 runs to 11 residues.

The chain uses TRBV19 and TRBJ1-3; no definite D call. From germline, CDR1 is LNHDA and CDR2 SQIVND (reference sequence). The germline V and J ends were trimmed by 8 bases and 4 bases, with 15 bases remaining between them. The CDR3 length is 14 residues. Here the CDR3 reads CASGSPGIGNTIYF. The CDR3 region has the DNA TGTGCCAGTGGCTCCCCCGGGATCGGAAACACCATATATTTT.

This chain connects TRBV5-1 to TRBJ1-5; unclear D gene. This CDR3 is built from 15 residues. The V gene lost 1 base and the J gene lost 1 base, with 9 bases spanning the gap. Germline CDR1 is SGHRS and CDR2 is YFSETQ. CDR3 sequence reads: CASSLSGTSNQPQHF. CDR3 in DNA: TGCGCCAGCAGCTTGAGTGGAACGAGCAATCAGCCCCAGCATTTT.

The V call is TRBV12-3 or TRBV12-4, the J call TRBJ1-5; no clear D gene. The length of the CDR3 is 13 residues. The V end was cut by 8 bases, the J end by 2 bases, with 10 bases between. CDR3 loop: CASQREGNQPQHF. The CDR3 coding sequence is TGTGCCAGCCAGAGGGAGGGCAATCAGCCCCAGCATTTT.

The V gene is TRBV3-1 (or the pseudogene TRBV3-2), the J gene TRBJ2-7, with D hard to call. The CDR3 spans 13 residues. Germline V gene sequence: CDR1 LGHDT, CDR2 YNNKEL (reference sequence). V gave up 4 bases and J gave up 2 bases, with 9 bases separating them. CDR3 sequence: CASSPALAYEQYF. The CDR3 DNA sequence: TGTGCCAGCAGCCCCGCCCTAGCCTACGAGCAGTACTTC.

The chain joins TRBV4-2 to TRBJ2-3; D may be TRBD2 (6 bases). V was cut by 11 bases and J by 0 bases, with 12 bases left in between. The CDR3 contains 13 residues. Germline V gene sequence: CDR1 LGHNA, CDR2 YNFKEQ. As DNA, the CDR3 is TGTGCCGCACGTAGCGGAAGCACAGATACGCAGTATTTT. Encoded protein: CAARSGSTDTQYF.

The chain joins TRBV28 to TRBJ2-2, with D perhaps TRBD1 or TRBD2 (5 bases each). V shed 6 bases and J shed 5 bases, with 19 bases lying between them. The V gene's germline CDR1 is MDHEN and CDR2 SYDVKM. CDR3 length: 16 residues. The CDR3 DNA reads TGTGCCAGCAGCTCTCGACGGGGCTTGAGGACCGGGGAGCTGTTTTTT. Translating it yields CASSSRRGLRTGELFF.